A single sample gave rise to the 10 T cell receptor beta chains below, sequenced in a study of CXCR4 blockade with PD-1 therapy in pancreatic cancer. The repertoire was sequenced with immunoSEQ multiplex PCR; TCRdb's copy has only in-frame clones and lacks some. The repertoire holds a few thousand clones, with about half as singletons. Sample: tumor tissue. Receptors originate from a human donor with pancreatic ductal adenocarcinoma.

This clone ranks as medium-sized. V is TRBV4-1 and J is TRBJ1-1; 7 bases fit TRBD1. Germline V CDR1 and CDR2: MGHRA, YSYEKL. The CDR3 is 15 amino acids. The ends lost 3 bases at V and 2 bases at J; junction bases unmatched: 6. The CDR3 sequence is CASSHRTGLNTEAFF. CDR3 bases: TGCGCCAGCAGCCATAGGACAGGCCTAAACACTGAAGCTTTCTTT.

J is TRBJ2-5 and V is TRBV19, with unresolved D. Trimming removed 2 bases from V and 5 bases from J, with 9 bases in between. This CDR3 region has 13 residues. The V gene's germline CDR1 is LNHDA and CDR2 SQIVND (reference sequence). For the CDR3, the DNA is TGTGCCAGTAGTATAAGTTGGGCGGAGACCCAGTACTTC. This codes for CASSISWAETQYF. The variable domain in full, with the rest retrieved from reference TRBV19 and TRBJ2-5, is DGGITQSPKYLFRKEGQNVTLSCEQNLNHDAMYWYRQDPGQGLRLIYYSQIVNDFQKGDIAEGYSVSREKKESFPLTVTSAQKNPTAFYLCASSISWAETQYFGPGTRLLVL.

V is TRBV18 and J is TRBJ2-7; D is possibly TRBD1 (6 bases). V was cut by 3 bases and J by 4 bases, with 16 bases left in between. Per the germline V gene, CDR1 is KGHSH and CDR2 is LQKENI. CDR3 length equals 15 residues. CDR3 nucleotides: TGTGCCAGCTCACCGAACCAGGGGCGCGGGTACGAGCAGTACTTC. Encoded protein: CASSPNQGRGYEQYF.

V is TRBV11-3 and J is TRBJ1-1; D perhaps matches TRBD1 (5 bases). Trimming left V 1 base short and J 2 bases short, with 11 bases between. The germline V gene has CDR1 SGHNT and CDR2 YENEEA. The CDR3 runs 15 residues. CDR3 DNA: TGTGCCAGCAGCTTAGGAGGGGCACCCAACACTGAAGCTTTCTTT. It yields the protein CASSLGGAPNTEAFF.

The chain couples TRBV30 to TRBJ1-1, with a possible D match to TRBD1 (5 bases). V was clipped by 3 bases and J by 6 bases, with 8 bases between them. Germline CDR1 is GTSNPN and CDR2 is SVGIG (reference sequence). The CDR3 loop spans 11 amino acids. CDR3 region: CAWRGTAEAFF. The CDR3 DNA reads TGTGCCTGGAGAGGGACCGCTGAAGCTTTCTTT.

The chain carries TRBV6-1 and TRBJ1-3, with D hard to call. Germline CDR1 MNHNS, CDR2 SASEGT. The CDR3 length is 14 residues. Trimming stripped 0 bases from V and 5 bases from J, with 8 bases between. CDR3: CASSEAHGRNTIYF. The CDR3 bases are TGTGCCAGCAGTGAAGCGCACGGCCGAAACACCATATATTTT.

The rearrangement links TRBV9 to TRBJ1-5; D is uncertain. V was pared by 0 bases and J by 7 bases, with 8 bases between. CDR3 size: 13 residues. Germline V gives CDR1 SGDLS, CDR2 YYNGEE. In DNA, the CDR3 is TGTGCCAGCAGCGTAGGGGTATTCCAGCCCCAGCATTTT. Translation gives CASSVGVFQPQHF.

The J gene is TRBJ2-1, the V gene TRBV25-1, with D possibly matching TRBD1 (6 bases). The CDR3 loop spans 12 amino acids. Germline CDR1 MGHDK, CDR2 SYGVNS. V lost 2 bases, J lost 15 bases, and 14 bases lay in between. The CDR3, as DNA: TGTGCCAGCAGTGAACTGTTAGGGGGTTGGTTCTTC. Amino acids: CASSELLGGWFF.

CDR3: CASSPTPDQPQHF. For the CDR3, the DNA is TGTGCCAGCTCACCAACACCGGATCAGCCCCAGCATTTT. J is TRBJ1-5 and V is TRBV18, with no clear D. Between the trimmed V and J ends, which lost 2 bases and 5 bases, there was a span of 7 bases. The CDR3 covers 13 residues. Per the germline V gene, CDR1 is KGHSH and CDR2 is LQKENI.

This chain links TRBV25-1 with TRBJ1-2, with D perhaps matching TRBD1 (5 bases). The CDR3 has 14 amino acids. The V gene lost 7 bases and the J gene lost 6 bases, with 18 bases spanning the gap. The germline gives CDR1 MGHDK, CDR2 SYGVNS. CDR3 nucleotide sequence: TGTGCCAGCATGGGACGGAGCCCGCGGGATGGCTACACCTTC. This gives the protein CASMGRSPRDGYTF.